This is a list of T cell receptor beta chains from one sample in a study of monozygotic twins with inflammatory bowel disease. TCRdb re-analyzed the 5' RACE reads; it lists each CDR3 protein once, without DNA. This sample's table reports around 380,000 distinct CDR3 sequences. Sequencing used blood. These receptors all stem from a human donor with ulcerative colitis or Crohn's disease, or a healthy co-twin of an affected twin (not recorded which). Each CDR3 is given with its conserved first and last residue. Fields, in order: J gene, V gene, CDR3 protein.

TRBJ2-1 TRBV27 CASSPLAGGPGDEQFF
TRBJ1-2 TRBV6-5 CASSHQTGPNYGYTF
TRBJ2-7 TRBV6-1 CASSETTGYEQYF
TRBJ2-2 TRBV20-1 CSALPLAGGGHTGELFF
TRBJ1-6 TRBV20-1 CSAWDSRSSYNSPLHF
TRBJ2-5 TRBV29-1 CSVESGWYQETQYF
TRBJ1-2 TRBV24-1 CATSDVYGYTF
TRBJ1-5 TRBV6-2/TRBV6-3 CASSHRTGRRFGQPQHF
TRBJ2-1 TRBV19 CASSIVGGAGEQFF
TRBJ2-7 TRBV7-9 CASSWGSYTYEQYF
TRBJ2-6 TRBV2 CASSPGGPFTGANVLTF
TRBJ2-2 TRBV11-2 CASSPMTGNTGELFF
TRBJ1-1 TRBV12-3/TRBV12-4 CASSPTGIPRAFF
TRBJ1-4 TRBV6-5 CASRTGGNEKLFF
TRBJ2-1 TRBV14 CASSRLNVEGQGPNKQFF
TRBJ2-4 TRBV6-2/TRBV6-3 CASSYSIGPGGVLAKNIQYF
TRBJ1-2 TRBV30 CACGGYYGYTF
TRBJ1-2 TRBV5-1 CASGGDYGYTF
TRBJ2-7 TRBV12-3/TRBV12-4 CASSRTSGRQYEQYF